These T cell receptor beta chains were read from a single sample in a study of T cell repertoires in cytomegalovirus infection. TCRdb analysed the reads with MiXCR anew, one entry per CDR3 protein. The sample holds hundreds of thousands of distinct CDR3 sequences, over 9% seen once. The sample was PBMCs. All receptors derive from a human donor in good health (CMV status not recorded). Some clones in this sample may be carry-over from other donors' samples. The CDR3 runs from the conserved cysteine through the conserved F or W. The size field is filled for only some rows; it gives once, few, many or a size class.

J,V,size,length,CDR3
TRBJ2-7,TRBV7-9,many,12,CASSLGRGEQYF
TRBJ2-5,TRBV7-2,many,18,CASSNRLAGEPGWETQYF
TRBJ1-2,TRBV7-9,few,14,CASSLGQSVLGYTF
TRBJ1-1,TRBV6-5,many,18,CASSSTGRTGGSNTEAFF
TRBJ1-5,TRBV6-2/TRBV6-3,.,19,CASSKSVGTDHRGNQPQHF
TRBJ2-5,TRBV23-1,few,16,CASSWTGQAYQETQYF
TRBJ1-6,TRBV28,few,16,CASSLSGSSVVSPLHF
TRBJ1-5,TRBV19,few,15,CASSILPGLNQPQHF
TRBJ2-1,TRBV29-1,few,13,CSVEGLTYNEQFF
TRBJ1-2,TRBV5-8,many,14,CASSWGQEGYGYTF
TRBJ2-2,TRBV6-5,.,17,CASKGRSWGPNTGELFF
TRBJ1-2,TRBV12-3/TRBV12-4,many,12,CASSLRLGGYTF
TRBJ2-5,TRBV20-1,.,14,CSAIPGTQKETQYF
TRBJ2-7,TRBV10-3,few,14,CASTRDRESYEQYF
TRBJ1-4,TRBV3-1,.,18,CASSQDQQGQGFNEKLFF
TRBJ2-5,TRBV30,.,12,CAWSVRTGTQYF
TRBJ1-5,TRBV20-1,.,13,CSVTFGPNQPQHF
TRBJ2-1,TRBV19,many,14,CASQEAGGPYEQFF
TRBJ2-3,TRBV24-1,.,15,CATSDTGQGANTQYF
TRBJ2-5,TRBV4-1,many,13,CASSGLAQETQYF
TRBJ1-5,TRBV6-1,many,15,CASLRDRGSNQPQHF
TRBJ2-1,TRBV7-3,many,15,CASSTGLAGVDEQFF
TRBJ1-3,TRBV19,many,16,CASIPQGWYSGNTIYF
TRBJ2-7,TRBV28,many,13,CASKTSTLGEQYF
TRBJ2-7,TRBV20-1,.,14,CSARVGDRGVGQYF
TRBJ1-5,TRBV24-1,many,15,CATSDSRQGDQPQHF
TRBJ1-1,TRBV12-3/TRBV12-4,many,15,CASSSRRQMNTEAFF
TRBJ2-1,TRBV7-9,many,16,CASSPTDWGSYNEQFF
TRBJ1-5,TRBV7-2,many,15,CASSLQGDPNQPQHF
TRBJ2-2,TRBV4-1,.,15,CASSKGLGNTGELFF
TRBJ1-2,TRBV7-9,many,18,CASSLGAAPGQGKNGYTF
TRBJ2-7,TRBV14,many,14,CASSQETARYEQYF
TRBJ2-1,TRBV11-3,many,13,CASTRTGVNEQFF
TRBJ1-2,TRBV30,few,15,CAWRVPTVLYYGYTF
TRBJ2-7,TRBV20-1,few,12,CSAGSRSGEQYF
TRBJ2-1,TRBV6-5,many,17,CASSFSYPGLADNEQFF
TRBJ2-1,TRBV29-1,.,14,CSVDWAGAANEQFF
TRBJ1-1,TRBV19,many,16,CASTPDRGHGDTEAFF
TRBJ2-3,TRBV5-1,many,18,CASSPGLAGGPRTDTQYF
TRBJ1-2,TRBV27,many,13,CASRQQGAGGYTF
TRBJ2-2,TRBV30,few,11,CAWGESGELFF